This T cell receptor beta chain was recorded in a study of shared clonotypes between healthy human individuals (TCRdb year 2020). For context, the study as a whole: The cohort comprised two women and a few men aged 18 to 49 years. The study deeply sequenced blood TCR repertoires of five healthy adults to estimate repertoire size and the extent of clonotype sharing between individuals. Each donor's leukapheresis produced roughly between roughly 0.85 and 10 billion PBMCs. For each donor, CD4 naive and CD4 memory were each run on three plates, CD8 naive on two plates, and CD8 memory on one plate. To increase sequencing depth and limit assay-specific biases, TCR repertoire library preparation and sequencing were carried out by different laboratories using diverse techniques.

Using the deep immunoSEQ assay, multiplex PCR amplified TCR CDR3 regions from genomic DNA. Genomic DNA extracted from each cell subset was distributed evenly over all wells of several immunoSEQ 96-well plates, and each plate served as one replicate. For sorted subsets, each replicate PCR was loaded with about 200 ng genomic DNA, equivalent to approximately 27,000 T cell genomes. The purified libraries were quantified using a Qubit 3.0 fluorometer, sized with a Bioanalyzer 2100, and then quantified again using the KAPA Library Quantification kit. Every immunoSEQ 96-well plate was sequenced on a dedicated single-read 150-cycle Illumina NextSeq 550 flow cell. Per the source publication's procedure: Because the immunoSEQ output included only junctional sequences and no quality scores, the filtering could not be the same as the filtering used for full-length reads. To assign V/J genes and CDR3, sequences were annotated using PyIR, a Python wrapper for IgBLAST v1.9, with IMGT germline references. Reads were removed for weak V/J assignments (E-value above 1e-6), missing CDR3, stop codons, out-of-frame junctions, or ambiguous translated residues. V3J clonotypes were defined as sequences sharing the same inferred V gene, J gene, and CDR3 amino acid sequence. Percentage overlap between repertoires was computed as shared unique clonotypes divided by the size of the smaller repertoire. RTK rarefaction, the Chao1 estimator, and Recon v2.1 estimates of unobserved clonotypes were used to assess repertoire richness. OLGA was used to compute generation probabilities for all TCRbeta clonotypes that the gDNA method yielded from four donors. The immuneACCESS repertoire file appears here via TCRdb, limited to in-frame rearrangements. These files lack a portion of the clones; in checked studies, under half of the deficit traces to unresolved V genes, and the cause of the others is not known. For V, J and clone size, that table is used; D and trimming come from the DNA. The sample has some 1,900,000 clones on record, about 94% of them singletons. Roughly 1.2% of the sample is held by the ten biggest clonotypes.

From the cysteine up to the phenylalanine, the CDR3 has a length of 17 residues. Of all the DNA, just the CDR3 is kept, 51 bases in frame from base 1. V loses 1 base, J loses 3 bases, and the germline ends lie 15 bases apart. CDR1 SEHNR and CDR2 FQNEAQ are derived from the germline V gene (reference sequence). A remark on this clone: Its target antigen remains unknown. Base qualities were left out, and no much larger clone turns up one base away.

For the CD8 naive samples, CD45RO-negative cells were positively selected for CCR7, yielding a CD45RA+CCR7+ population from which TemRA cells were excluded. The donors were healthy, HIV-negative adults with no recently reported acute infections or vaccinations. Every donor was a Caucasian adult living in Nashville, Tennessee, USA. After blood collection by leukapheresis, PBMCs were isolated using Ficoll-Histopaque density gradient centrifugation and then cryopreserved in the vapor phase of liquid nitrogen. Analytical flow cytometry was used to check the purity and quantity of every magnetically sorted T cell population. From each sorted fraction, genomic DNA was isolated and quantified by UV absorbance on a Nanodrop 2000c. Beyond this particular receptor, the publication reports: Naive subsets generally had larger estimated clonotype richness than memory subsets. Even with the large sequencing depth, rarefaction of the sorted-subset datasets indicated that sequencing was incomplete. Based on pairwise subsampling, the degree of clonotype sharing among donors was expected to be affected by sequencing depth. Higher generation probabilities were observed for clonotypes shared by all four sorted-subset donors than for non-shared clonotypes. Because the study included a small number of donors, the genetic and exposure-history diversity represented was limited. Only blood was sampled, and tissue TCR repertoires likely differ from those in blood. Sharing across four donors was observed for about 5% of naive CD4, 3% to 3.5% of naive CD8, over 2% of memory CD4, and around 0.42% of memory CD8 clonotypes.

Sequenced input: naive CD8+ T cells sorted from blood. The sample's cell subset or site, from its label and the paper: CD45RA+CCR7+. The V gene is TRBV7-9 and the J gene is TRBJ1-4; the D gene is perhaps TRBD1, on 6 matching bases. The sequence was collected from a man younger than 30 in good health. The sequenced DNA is TGTGCCAGCAGCTTAGGAAATACAGGACAGTCTAATGAAAAACTGTTTTTT. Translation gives CASSLGNTGQSNEKLFF.